This TCR beta chain was documented in a study of type 1 regulatory T cells. Looking at the study overall: An in vitro protocol generated T-allo10, a Tr1-enriched, alloantigen-specific CD4 T cell product.

TCRdb ran MiXCR on the reads and lists one entry per CDR3 protein. Among about 100,000 distinct CDR3 sequences, about 28% were seen once, and the ten largest hold less than 2.5%. Trimming took 6 bases from V and 3 from J, leaving 16 bases between them. Germline V CDR1 and CDR2: SGHDT, YYEEEE. The length of the CDR3 is 15 residues. The sequenced sample consisted of CD4+ T cells, either the whole sample or a sorted fraction (not recorded which). The rearrangement links TRBV5-6 to TRBJ1-5; D is unclear. The receptor was derived from a human donor in good health. In DNA, the CDR3 is TGTGCCAGCACCAGCTACGGTGGTGACAATCAGCCCCAGCATTTT. It codes for CASTSYGGDNQPQHF.